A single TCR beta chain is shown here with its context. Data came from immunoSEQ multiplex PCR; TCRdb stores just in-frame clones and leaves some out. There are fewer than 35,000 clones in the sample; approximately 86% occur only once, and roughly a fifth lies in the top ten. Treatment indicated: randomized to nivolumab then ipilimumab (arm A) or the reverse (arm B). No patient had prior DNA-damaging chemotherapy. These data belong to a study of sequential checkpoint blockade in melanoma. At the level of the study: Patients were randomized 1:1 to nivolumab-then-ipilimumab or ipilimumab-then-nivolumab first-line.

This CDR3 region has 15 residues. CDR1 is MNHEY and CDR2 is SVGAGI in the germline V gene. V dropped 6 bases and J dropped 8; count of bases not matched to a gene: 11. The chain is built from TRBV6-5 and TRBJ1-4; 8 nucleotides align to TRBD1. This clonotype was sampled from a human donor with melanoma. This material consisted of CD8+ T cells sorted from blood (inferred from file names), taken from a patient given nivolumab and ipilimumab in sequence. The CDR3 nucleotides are TGTGCCAGCAGCGACCGGGACAGGATTTGGGAAAAACTGTTTTTT. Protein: CASSDRDRIWEKLFF.